This T cell receptor (beta chain) was profiled in a study of cytomegalovirus exposure and HLA in healthy donors. Study findings and constraints: A later analysis linked 15,000 to 20,000 TCR beta sequences to HLA alleles at 0.05 false discovery rate.

The PCR employed 60 Vbeta primers together with 13 Jbeta primers. TCRdb keeps only in-frame clones here, not all; method: immunoSEQ multiplex PCR. Among about 130,000 clones, more than 70% were seen once, and the ten largest hold around 4%. Remarks on this clone: Its matching antigen is unknown. A read error may account for a junction end that differs from germline.

Sequenced sample: PBMCs. The TCR originated in a man in his thirties or forties in good health and CMV-seronegative.

CDR3 region: CSSSLGGVGSNQPQHF. For the CDR3, the DNA is TGTTCCAGCAGCTTAGGGGGAGTCGGGAGCAATCAGCCCCAGCATTTT. V is TRBV7-9 and J is TRBJ1-5; possible D gene TRBD1, 6 bases. Germline values: CDR1 SEHNR, CDR2 FQNEAQ (reference sequence). The CDR3 covers 16 residues.